The 11 T cell receptor beta chains given below trace back to one sample, sequenced in a study of blood T cell repertoires in COVID-19. Clones were read by immunoSEQ multiplex PCR, and TCRdb kept only the in-frame ones, dropping some. The sample shows approximately 290,000 clones, about 80% of them seen only once. Specimen: peripheral blood. The source is a person aged 70 to 85 with COVID-19, enrolled during active disease.

This rearrangement joins TRBV7-7 to TRBJ2-6, with D possibly being TRBD1 (6 bases). The V and J ends lost 5 bases and 4 bases respectively, with 21 bases between them. The CDR3 length is 18 residues. CDR1 and CDR2 from the germline V gene are SSHAT and FNYEAQ (reference sequence). The CDR3 DNA follows: TGTGCCAGCAGCCCCCGCACAGGGTCTGTGAAAGGGGCCAACGTCCTGACTTTC. Amino acids: CASSPRTGSVKGANVLTF.

This sequence joins TRBV6-5 and TRBJ1-1; D possibly corresponds to TRBD1 (5 bases). Trimming left V 7 bases short and J 0 bases short, with 12 bases between. This CDR3 region has 14 residues. CDR1 and CDR2 (germline): MNHEY, SVGAGI. CDR3 bases: TGTGCCAGCAACTTCGAACAGGTGAACACTGAAGCTTTCTTT. It is translated as CASNFEQVNTEAFF.

V usage is TRBV11-2 and J usage is TRBJ2-3, with 8 bases aligning to TRBD1. V was clipped by 8 bases and J by 5 bases; unmatched bases: 9. CDR1 and CDR2 from the germline V gene are SGHAT and FQNNGV. The CDR3 is made up of 14 amino acids. The CDR3 bases are TGTGCCAGCGAGGGGGACAGGCGGGGAGATACGCAGTATTTT. The encoded protein is CASEGDRRGDTQYF.

This clone is a singleton in its sample. The chain carries TRBV7-2 and TRBJ2-1, with 11 positions matching TRBD2. V gave up 5 bases and J gave up 7 bases; unmatched junction bases: 7. This CDR3 is built from 15 residues. Germline V gives CDR1 SGHTA, CDR2 FQGNSA. In DNA, the CDR3 is TGTGCCAGCAGCCCTAGCGGGAGGAGTGGGAATGAGCAGTTCTTC. This encodes CASSPSGRSGNEQFF.

This clone was counted a single time. The chain recombines TRBV5-6 with TRBJ2-7; tentatively, D is TRBD1 (6 bases). Germline CDR1 and CDR2: SGHDT and YYEEEE. Trimming cost V 4 bases and J 3 bases, with 14 bases left between them. The CDR3 sequence is 14 residues long. This chain's CDR3 is CASSRLGTSYEQYF. In DNA, the CDR3 is TGTGCCAGCAGCAGACTCGGGACAAGCTACGAGCAGTACTTC. Together with reference TRBV5-6 and TRBJ2-7, the CDR3 gives the full variable domain: DAGVTQSPTHLIKTRGQQVTLRCSPKSGHDTVSWYQQALGQGPQFIFQYYEEEERQRGNFPDRFSGHQFPNYSSELNVNALLLGDSALYLCASSRLGTSYEQYFGPGTRLTVT.

The CDR3 sequence is CASSKVTTGLYNEQFF. The CDR3 coding sequence is TGTGCCAGCAGCAAAGTAACGACAGGGCTTTACAATGAGCAGTTCTTC. The chain carries TRBV11-2 and TRBJ2-1; TRBD1 matches at 7 bases. V was clipped by 5 bases and J by 4 bases; unmatched bases: 11. The CDR3 runs 16 residues. Germline V gene lookup returns CDR1 SGHAT and CDR2 FQNNGV.

The chain is built from TRBV7-9 and TRBJ1-4; 7 nucleotides match TRBD1. CDR3 length equals 14 residues. Germline loops: CDR1 SEHNR, CDR2 FQNEAQ (reference sequence). V shed 5 bases, J shed 7 bases, and the junction held 7 bases outside the gene matches. CDR3 amino acids: CASSPTGAREKLFF. In nucleotides, the CDR3 is TGTGCCAGCAGCCCTACAGGGGCACGTGAAAAACTGTTTTTT. The whole variable domain, filled in from reference TRBV7-9 and TRBJ1-4, reads DTGVSQNPRHKITKRGQNVTFRCDPISEHNRLYWYRQTLGQGPEFLTYFQNEAQLEKSRLLSDRFSAERPKGSFSTLEIQRTEQGDSAMYLCASSPTGAREKLFFGSGTQLSVL.

The rearrangement links TRBV27 to TRBJ1-2, with a possible D match to TRBD1 (6 bases). This CDR3 is 13 amino acids long. Per germline, CDR1 MNHEY and CDR2 SMNVEV (reference sequence). Trimming took 2 bases from V and 8 from J, leaving 12 bases between them. Here the CDR3 DNA reads TGTGCCAGCAGTTTAAGGGGGGGCAGAGGCTACACCTTC. Translation gives CASSLRGGRGYTF.

J is TRBJ2-3 and V is TRBV21-1; the table's D call, TRBD2, has no DNA check behind it. TRBV21-1 is a recognized pseudogene. The CDR3 length is 16 residues. The CDR3 region is CASSRPRWRVKDTQYF. In DNA, the CDR3 is TGTGCCAGCAGCCGGCCTCGGTGGAGGGTAAAAGATACGCAGTATTTT.

The CDR3 DNA sequence: TGTGCCAGCGAGGGTACAGGGTGGGATTTCTATGGCTACACCTTC. This translates into CASEGTGWDFYGYTF. The chain carries TRBV6-5 and TRBJ1-2; possibly TRBD1 for D (6 bases). There are 15 residues in the CDR3. V was shortened by 8 bases and J by 4 bases, with 20 bases between the two germline ends. CDR1 MNHEY and CDR2 SVGAGI come from the germline V gene.

The chain recombines TRBV11-2 with TRBJ1-4; tentative D call: TRBD1 (6 bases). CDR1 is SGHAT, CDR2 FQNNGV, per germline. Trimming shortened V by 2 bases and J by 8 bases, and 15 bases separated the two germline ends. The CDR3 extends over 15 amino acids. The CDR3 protein is CASSLSRGAVEKLFF. The CDR3 DNA sequence: TGTGCCAGCAGCTTATCGCGGGGGGCCGTAGAAAAACTGTTTTTT.